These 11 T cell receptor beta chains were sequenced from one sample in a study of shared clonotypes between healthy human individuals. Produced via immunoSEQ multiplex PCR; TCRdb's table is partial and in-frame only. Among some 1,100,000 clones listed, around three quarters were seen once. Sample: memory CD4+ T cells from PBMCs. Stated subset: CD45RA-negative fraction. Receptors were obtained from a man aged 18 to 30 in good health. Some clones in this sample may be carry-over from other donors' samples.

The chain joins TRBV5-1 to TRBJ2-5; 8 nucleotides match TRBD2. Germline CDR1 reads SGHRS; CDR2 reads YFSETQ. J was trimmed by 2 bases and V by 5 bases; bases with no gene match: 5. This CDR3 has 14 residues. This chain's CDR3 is CASRRLATQETQYF. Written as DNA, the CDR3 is TGCGCCAGCAGGAGACTAGCGACTCAAGAGACCCAGTACTTC.

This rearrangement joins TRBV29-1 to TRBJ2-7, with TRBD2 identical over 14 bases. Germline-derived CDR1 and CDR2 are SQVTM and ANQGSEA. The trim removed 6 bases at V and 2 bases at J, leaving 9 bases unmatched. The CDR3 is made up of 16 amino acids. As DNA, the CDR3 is TGCAGCGTCAGACTAGCGGGAGGGAGGGGGGCCTACGAGCAGTACTTC. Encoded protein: CSVRLAGGRGAYEQYF.

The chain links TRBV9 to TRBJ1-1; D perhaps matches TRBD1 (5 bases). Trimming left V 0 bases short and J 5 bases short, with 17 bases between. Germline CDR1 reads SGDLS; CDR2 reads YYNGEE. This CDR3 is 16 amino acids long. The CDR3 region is CASSVVGRGAGTEAFF. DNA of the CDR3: TGTGCCAGCAGCGTAGTTGGGAGGGGCGCGGGGACTGAAGCTTTCTTT.

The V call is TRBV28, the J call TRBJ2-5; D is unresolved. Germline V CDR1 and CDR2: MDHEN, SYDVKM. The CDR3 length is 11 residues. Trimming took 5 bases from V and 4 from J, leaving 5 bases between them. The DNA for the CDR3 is TGTGCCAGCAGTCGAACAGAGACCCAGTACTTC. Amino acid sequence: CASSRTETQYF.

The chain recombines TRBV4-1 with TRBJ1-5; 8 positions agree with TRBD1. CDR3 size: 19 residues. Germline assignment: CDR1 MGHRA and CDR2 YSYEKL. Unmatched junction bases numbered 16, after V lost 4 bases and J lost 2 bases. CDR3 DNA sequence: TGCGCCAGCAGCCGATCATTGGGTCAGGGGGCTTGGGGCAATCAGCCCCAGCATTTT. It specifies CASSRSLGQGAWGNQPQHF.

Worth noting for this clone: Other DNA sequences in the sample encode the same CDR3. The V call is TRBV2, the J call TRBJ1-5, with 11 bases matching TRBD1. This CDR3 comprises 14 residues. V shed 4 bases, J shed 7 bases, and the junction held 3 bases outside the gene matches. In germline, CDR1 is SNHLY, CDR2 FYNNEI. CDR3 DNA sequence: TGTGCCAGCAGTGGGACAGGGGGCAGGCAGCCCCAGCATTTT. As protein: CASSGTGGRQPQHF.

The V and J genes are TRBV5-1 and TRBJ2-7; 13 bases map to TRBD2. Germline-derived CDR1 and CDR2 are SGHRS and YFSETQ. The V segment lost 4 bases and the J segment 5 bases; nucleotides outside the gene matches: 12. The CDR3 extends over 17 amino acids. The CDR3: CASSTTGLAGFFHEQYF. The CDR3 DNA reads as TGCGCCAGCAGCACCACGGGACTAGCGGGATTTTTCCACGAGCAGTACTTC.

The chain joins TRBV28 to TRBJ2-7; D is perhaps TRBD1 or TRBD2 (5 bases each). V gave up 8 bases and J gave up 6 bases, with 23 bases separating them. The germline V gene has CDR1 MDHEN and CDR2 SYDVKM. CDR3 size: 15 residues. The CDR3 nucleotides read TGTGCCAGCGAGGGGAGCACAGGTGTGTGGGTCGAGCAGTACTTC. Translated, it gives CASEGSTGVWVEQYF.

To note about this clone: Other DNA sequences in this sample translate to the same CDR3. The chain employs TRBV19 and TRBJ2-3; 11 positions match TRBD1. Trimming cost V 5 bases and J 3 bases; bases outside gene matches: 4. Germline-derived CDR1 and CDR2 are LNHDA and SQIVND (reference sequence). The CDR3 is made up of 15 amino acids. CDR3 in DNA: TGTGCCAGTAGTCTCGGACAGGGGGCTACAGATACGCAGTATTTT. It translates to CASSLGQGATDTQYF.

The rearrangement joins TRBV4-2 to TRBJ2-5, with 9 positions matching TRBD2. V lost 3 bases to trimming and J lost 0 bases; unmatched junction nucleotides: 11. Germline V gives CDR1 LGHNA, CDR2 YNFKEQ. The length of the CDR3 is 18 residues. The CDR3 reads CASSQSSGSVTYQETQYF. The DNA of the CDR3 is TGTGCCAGCAGCCAGAGTAGCGGGAGCGTTACGTACCAAGAGACCCAGTACTTC.

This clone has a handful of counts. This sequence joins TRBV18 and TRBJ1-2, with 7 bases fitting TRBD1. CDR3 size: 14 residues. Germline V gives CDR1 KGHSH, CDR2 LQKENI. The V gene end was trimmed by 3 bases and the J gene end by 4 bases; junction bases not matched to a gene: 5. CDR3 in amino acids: CASSPGDSSYGYTF. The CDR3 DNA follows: TGTGCCAGCTCACCCGGGGACAGTTCCTATGGCTACACCTTC.